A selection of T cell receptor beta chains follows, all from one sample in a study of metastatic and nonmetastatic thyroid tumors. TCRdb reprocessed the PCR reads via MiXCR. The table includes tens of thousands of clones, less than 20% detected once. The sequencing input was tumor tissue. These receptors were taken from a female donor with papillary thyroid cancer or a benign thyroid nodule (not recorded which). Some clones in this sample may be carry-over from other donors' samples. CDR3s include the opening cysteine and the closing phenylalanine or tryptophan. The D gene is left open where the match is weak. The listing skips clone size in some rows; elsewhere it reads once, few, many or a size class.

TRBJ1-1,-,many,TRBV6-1,CASTSRGSYREAFF,TGTGCCAGCACTTCACGGGGAAGCTACCGTGAAGCTTTCTTT
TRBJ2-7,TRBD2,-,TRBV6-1,CASSELAGAIPYEQYF,TGTGCCAGCAGTGAACTAGCGGGAGCCATCCCCTACGAGCAGTACTTC
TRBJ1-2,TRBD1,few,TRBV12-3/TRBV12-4,CASTVRDREYGYTF,TGTGCCAGCACCGTCCGGGACAGGGAGTATGGCTACACCTTC
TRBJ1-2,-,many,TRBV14,CASSQGGVRGGYTF,TGTGCCAGCAGCCAAGGCGGAGTGAGGGGTGGCTACACCTTC
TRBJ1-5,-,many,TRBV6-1,CASSGRVEQPQHF,TGTGCCAGCTCCGGACGGGTGGAACAGCCCCAGCATTTT
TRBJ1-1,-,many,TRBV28,CASNPYVGGGAGGNTEAFF,TGTGCCAGCAACCCTTATGTGGGGGGGGGCGCCGGTGGGAACACTGAAGCTTTCTTT
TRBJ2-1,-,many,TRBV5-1,CASSTTRGDEQFF,TGCGCCAGCAGCACGACTCGTGGGGATGAGCAGTTCTTC
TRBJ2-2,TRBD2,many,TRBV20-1,CSARSTSGRAGELFF,TGCAGTGCTAGGTCGACTAGCGGGAGGGCCGGGGAGCTGTTTTTT
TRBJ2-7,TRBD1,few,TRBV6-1,CASNLGQGDYYEQYF,TGTGCCAGCAACCTGGGACAGGGGGACTACTACGAGCAGTACTTC
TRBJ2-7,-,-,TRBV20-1,CSAMGDVFEQYF,TGCAGTGCTATGGGGGATGTCTTCGAGCAGTACTTC
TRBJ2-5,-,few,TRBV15,CATSGPIGTETQYF,TGTGCCACCAGCGGACCCATCGGTACGGAGACTCAGTACTTC
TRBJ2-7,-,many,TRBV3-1,CASSHSSGNARREQYF,TGTGCCAGCAGCCATTCCTCAGGGAATGCAAGGCGAGAGCAGTACTTC
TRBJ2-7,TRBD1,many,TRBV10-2,CASSDLIGGTYEQYF,TGCGCCAGCAGTGATCTTATAGGGGGCACCTACGAGCAGTACTTC
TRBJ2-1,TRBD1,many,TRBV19,CASSTGTGSPPEQFF,TGTGCCAGTAGTACTGGGACAGGGTCCCCTCCTGAGCAGTTCTTC
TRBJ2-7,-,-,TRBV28,CASSLGGEYEQYF,TGTGCCAGCAGTTTAGGGGGCGAATACGAGCAGTACTTC
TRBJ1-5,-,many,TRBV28,CASSSQGRNNQPQHF,TGTGCCAGCAGTTCTCAGGGTAGGAACAATCAGCCCCAGCATTTT
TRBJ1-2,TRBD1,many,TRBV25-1,CASSVHRGAYTF,TGTGCCAGCAGTGTCCACAGGGGGGCCTACACCTTC
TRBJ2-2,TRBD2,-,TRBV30,CAWGGDPSGAGELFF,TGTGCCTGGGGAGGGGATCCTAGCGGGGCCGGGGAGCTGTTTTTT
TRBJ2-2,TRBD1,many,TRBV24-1,CATSDFGTGDTGELFF,TGTGCCACCAGTGATTTCGGGACAGGGGACACCGGGGAGCTGTTTTTT
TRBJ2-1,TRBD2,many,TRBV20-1,CSAGGTRSYNEQFF,TGCAGTGCGGGAGGGACTAGGTCCTACAATGAGCAGTTCTTC
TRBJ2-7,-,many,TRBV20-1,CSARDDPYYEQYF,TGCAGTGCTAGAGATGACCCCTACTACGAGCAGTACTTC
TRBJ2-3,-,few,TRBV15,CATSRGTQVQYF,TGTGCCACCAGCAGAGGGACTCAGGTGCAGTATTTT
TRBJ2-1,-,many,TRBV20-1,CSAVNSGTGASGSLNEQFF,TGCAGTGCGGTAAATTCCGGGACAGGAGCCAGCGGGAGCTTAAATGAGCAGTTCTTC
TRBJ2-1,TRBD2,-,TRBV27,CASPKERGYNEQFF,TGTGCCAGCCCGAAGGAGCGGGGTTACAATGAGCAGTTCTTC
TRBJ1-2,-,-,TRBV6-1,CASSEQVVGRAYGYTF,TGTGCCAGCAGTGAACAAGTCGTCGGGCGGGCCTATGGCTACACCTTC
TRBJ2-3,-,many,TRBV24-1,CATSEGRASKPQYF,TGTGCCACCAGTGAGGGCAGGGCATCGAAGCCGCAGTATTTT